This is a list of T cell receptor beta chains from one sample in a study of T-cell reconstitution after alpha-beta-depleted transplantation in children. MiXCR, run by TCRdb on the PCR reads, gives a single entry per CDR3 protein. The table has around 450,000 distinct CDR3 sequences, 16% seen once; the top ten hold approximately 29%. The sample in question was PBMCs, mostly from graft donor cells, obtained 360 days after TCRalphabeta/CD19-depleted stem cell transplant. Every receptor here comes from a boy under two years old who had a stem cell transplant for Wiskott-Aldrich syndrome, so the T cells may come from the graft donor. CDR3s leave out the opening cysteine and the closing phenylalanine or tryptophan.

SARPGQVNTGELF	TRBV20-1	TRBJ2-2
ASSQAGLAGFRQF	TRBV4-1	TRBJ2-1
ATSDLPAANTGELF	TRBV24-1	TRBJ2-2
ASSPPSAQETQY	TRBV28	TRBJ2-5
SASQGGQPQH	TRBV20-1	TRBJ1-5
ASRPGQGITEAF	TRBV6-1	TRBJ1-1
SAPLRGQETQY	TRBV20-1	TRBJ2-5
ASTRVAGELF	TRBV10-2	TRBJ2-2
ASSITGRTGELF	TRBV4-3	TRBJ2-2
SVRGLNTGELF	TRBV29-1	TRBJ2-2
SPHRRPPSYEQY	TRBV29-1	TRBJ2-7
ASSSTGWRVPTKETQY	TRBV5-1	TRBJ2-5
SARPDSWRYMIFYEQY	TRBV20-1	TRBJ2-7
ASSKIQPSQPQH	TRBV21-1	TRBJ1-5
ASSLAVSSTNLYEQY	TRBV5-5	TRBJ2-7
SARGGGGRAAYNEQF	TRBV20-1	TRBJ2-1
ASSYRSFWNTGELF	TRBV6-5	TRBJ2-2
AILAGTANTGELF	TRBV10-3	TRBJ2-2
SARKTRTGTYEQY	TRBV20-1	TRBJ2-7
ASSYSSNSPLH	TRBV6-5	TRBJ1-6
ASSPTGTQQF	TRBV12-3/TRBV12-4	TRBJ2-1
ASSLGFLGETQY	TRBV12-3/TRBV12-4	TRBJ2-5